This TCR beta chain stems from a study of blood T cell repertoires in COVID-19. Study overall: Acute and convalescent COVID-19 samples came from the United States, Italy and Spain. PBMCs, B-cell-depleted T cells, or T cells were the source of the cDNA or gDNA that made up the material.

In this sample, this clone turned up once. Original processing notes: Amplification of reference gene primers provided the estimated nucleated cell counts. Method: immunoSEQ multiplex PCR; TCRdb's copy keeps in-frame clones and lacks some. The V and J calls and clone size come from that table; D and trimming were worked out from the DNA. The table includes some 240,000 clones, 75% to 85% detected once. The CDR3 spans 15 residues. Germline CDR1 reads MRHNA; CDR2 reads SNTAGT. Trimming removed 3 bases from V and 10 bases from J, with 16 bases in between. Material: peripheral blood. The chain has TRBV6-4 and TRBJ1-6, with a possible D match to TRBD1 (5 bases). This receptor was obtained from a woman aged 60 to 75 with active or convalescent COVID-19. The CDR3 nucleotides are TGTGCCAGCAGTGAAGCAGGGTCCTTTCGGTCACCCCTCCACTTT. Translating it yields CASSEAGSFRSPLHF.